This TCR beta chain appears in the sequencing data of a study of CD8 T cells in ankylosing spondylitis. Study results and caveats: Reportedly, matched ankylosing spondylitis synovial fluid was significantly enriched for disease-linked clones. Eight or nine highly homologous variants made up a TCR beta motif that seemed to typify ankylosing spondylitis blood. Those disease-linked clones were CD8+; they were also relatively rare in peripheral blood.

Points on this clonotype: What it binds is not known.

Germline values: CDR1 SNHLY, CDR2 FYNNEI. CDR3 size: 12 residues. Trimming left V 6 bases short and J 4 bases short, with 10 bases between. Quantitative 5'-RACE was performed with molecular barcodes, and it yielded the TCR beta libraries. From the 5' RACE reads, TCRdb called clonotypes with MiXCR, one entry per CDR3 protein. The table shows 700,000 to 850,000 distinct CDR3 sequences, with about 10% occurring only once. Sequencing input: blood, either unsorted or a sorted T cell fraction (not recorded which). V is TRBV2 and J is TRBJ2-7, with a weak D call TRBD1 (5 bases). This TCR was recovered from a male donor with ankylosing spondylitis. CDR3: CASRQETYEQYF. CDR3 in DNA: TGTGCCAGCAGACAGGAGACTTACGAGCAGTACTTC. Variable domain in full (rest from reference TRBV2 and TRBJ2-7): EPEVTQTPSHQVTQMGQEVILRCVPISNHLYFYWYRQILGQKVEFLVSFYNNEISEKSEIFDDQFSVERPDGSNFTLKIRSTKLEDSAMYFCASRQETYEQYFGPGTRLTVT.